The rows below give T cell receptor beta chains drawn from one sample of a study of cytomegalovirus exposure and HLA in healthy donors. This table comes from immunoSEQ multiplex PCR, and its TCRdb copy is limited to in-frame clones, with some not included. The sample consists of approximately 90,000 clones, 75% to 90% of them appearing once. Specimen: PBMCs. The receptors stem from a middle-aged man in good health and CMV-seropositive. Both conserved end residues are part of each CDR3. D genes are given only for firm matches. Size is omitted from some rows. Given values are once, few, many or a class for expanded clones.

cdr3_aa: CATSRGPGNIYEQYF
cdr3_nt: TGTGCCACCAGCAGAGGACCAGGGAATATCTACGAGCAGTACTTC
d_call: NA
j_call: TRBJ2-7
v_call: TRBV15
clone_size: NA

cdr3_aa: CASSVDWTSGGYNEQFF
cdr3_nt: TGTGCCAGCAGCGTAGACTGGACTAGCGGAGGATACAATGAGCAGTTCTTC
d_call: TRBD2
j_call: TRBJ2-1
v_call: TRBV9
clone_size: NA

cdr3_aa: CASSLTWGDEQFF
cdr3_nt: TGTGCCAGCAGCTTAACTTGGGGGGATGAGCAGTTCTTC
d_call: NA
j_call: TRBJ2-1
v_call: TRBV7-3
clone_size: NA

cdr3_aa: CASSPGTGGTDTQYF
cdr3_nt: TGTGCCAGCAGCCCCGGGACAGGGGGAACAGATACGCAGTATTTT
d_call: TRBD1
j_call: TRBJ2-3
v_call: TRBV13
clone_size: once

cdr3_aa: CASSFGQGANYGYTF
cdr3_nt: TGTGCCAGCAGCTTCGGACAGGGAGCTAACTATGGCTACACCTTC
d_call: TRBD1
j_call: TRBJ1-2
v_call: TRBV5-5
clone_size: NA

cdr3_aa: CASSETETYGYTF
cdr3_nt: TGTGCCAGCAGTGAGACAGAGACGTATGGCTACACCTTC
d_call: NA
j_call: TRBJ1-2
v_call: TRBV25-1
clone_size: NA

cdr3_aa: CASSQALQGTLGGTEAFF
cdr3_nt: TGCGCCAGCAGCCAAGCGTTGCAAGGAACGCTGGGAGGGACTGAAGCTTTCTTT
d_call: NA
j_call: TRBJ1-1
v_call: TRBV4-1
clone_size: NA

cdr3_aa: CASSIAFSSGEQFF
cdr3_nt: TGTGCCAGCAGTATAGCGTTTAGTTCAGGTGAGCAGTTCTTC
d_call: NA
j_call: TRBJ2-1
v_call: TRBV2
clone_size: NA

cdr3_aa: CASTLRGNTEAFF
cdr3_nt: TGCGCCAGCACCCTGCGGGGGAACACTGAAGCTTTCTTT
d_call: NA
j_call: TRBJ1-1
v_call: TRBV5-1
clone_size: NA

cdr3_aa: CASSYSPRADTQYF
cdr3_nt: TGTGCCAGCAGTTACTCGCCCCGGGCAGATACGCAGTATTTT
d_call: NA
j_call: TRBJ2-3
v_call: TRBV6-6
clone_size: once

cdr3_aa: CASSLKGGSYEQYF
cdr3_nt: TGCGCCAGCAGCTTGAAAGGGGGATCCTACGAGCAGTACTTC
d_call: NA
j_call: TRBJ2-7
v_call: TRBV5-1
clone_size: NA

cdr3_aa: CSVEDLKERNTGELFF
cdr3_nt: TGCAGCGTTGAAGATCTTAAGGAGAGGAACACCGGGGAGCTGTTTTTT
d_call: NA
j_call: TRBJ2-2
v_call: TRBV29-1
clone_size: NA

cdr3_aa: CASSRVSGNTIYF
cdr3_nt: TGTGCCAGCAGTCGCGTCTCTGGAAACACCATATATTTT
d_call: NA
j_call: TRBJ1-3
v_call: TRBV25-1
clone_size: NA

cdr3_aa: CASSVPGQGFNQPQHF
cdr3_nt: TGTGCCAGTAGTGTCCCGGGACAGGGATTCAATCAGCCCCAGCATTTT
d_call: TRBD1
j_call: TRBJ1-5
v_call: TRBV19
clone_size: few

cdr3_aa: CASSLAGETQYF
cdr3_nt: TGTGCCAGCAGCTTAGCCGGAGAAACCCAGTACTTC
d_call: NA
j_call: TRBJ2-5
v_call: TRBV11-2
clone_size: NA

cdr3_aa: CASGTNNEQFF
cdr3_nt: TGTGCCAGCGGGACTAACAATGAGCAGTTCTTC
d_call: NA
j_call: TRBJ2-1
v_call: TRBV12-1
clone_size: few

cdr3_aa: CSVEGIRQGGTYEQYF
cdr3_nt: TGCAGCGTTGAGGGTATTCGACAGGGAGGTACCTACGAGCAGTACTTC
d_call: NA
j_call: TRBJ2-7
v_call: TRBV29-1
clone_size: NA

cdr3_aa: CARNSGGRSRTDTQYF
cdr3_nt: TGTGCCAGAAATAGCGGGGGGCGATCTCGCACAGATACGCAGTATTTT
d_call: TRBD2
j_call: TRBJ2-3
v_call: TRBV2
clone_size: NA

cdr3_aa: CASSSGTGREKLFF
cdr3_nt: TGCGCCAGCAGCTCGGGGACAGGCCGGGAAAAACTGTTTTTT
d_call: TRBD1
j_call: TRBJ1-4
v_call: TRBV5-1
clone_size: NA

cdr3_aa: CASSRRRGLANEKLFF
cdr3_nt: TGTGCCAGCAGCCGTCGCAGGGGGCTAGCTAATGAAAAACTGTTTTTT
d_call: TRBD1
j_call: TRBJ1-4
v_call: TRBV6-6
clone_size: NA

cdr3_aa: CASSHPRTSGNSYEQYF
cdr3_nt: TGCGCCAGCAGTCATCCTAGGACTAGCGGGAACTCCTACGAGCAGTACTTC
d_call: TRBD2
j_call: TRBJ2-7
v_call: TRBV23-1
clone_size: NA

cdr3_aa: CASSLGQGSTGELFF
cdr3_nt: TGTGCCAGCAGCCTGGGACAGGGCAGCACCGGGGAGCTGTTTTTT
d_call: TRBD1
j_call: TRBJ2-2
v_call: TRBV7-6
clone_size: NA

cdr3_aa: CASSVDVAKETQYF
cdr3_nt: TGTGCCAGCAGCGTAGACGTGGCAAAAGAGACCCAGTACTTC
d_call: NA
j_call: TRBJ2-5
v_call: TRBV9
clone_size: NA

cdr3_aa: CASSSEGRNGNEQFF
cdr3_nt: TGCGCCAGCAGCTCGGAGGGTCGGAACGGCAATGAGCAGTTCTTC
d_call: NA
j_call: TRBJ2-1
v_call: TRBV5-1
clone_size: NA

cdr3_aa: CASSPPPGLAGRDDYEQYF
cdr3_nt: TGTGCCAGCAGCCCCCCCCCGGGACTAGCGGGAAGAGACGACTACGAGCAGTACTTC
d_call: TRBD2
j_call: TRBJ2-7
v_call: TRBV7-9
clone_size: few

cdr3_aa: CASSRPVAGVSNEQFF
cdr3_nt: TGTGCCAGCAGTCGCCCTGTAGCGGGAGTCTCCAATGAGCAGTTCTTC
d_call: TRBD2
j_call: TRBJ2-1
v_call: TRBV6-6
clone_size: NA

cdr3_aa: CASSSGLEAGNTIYF
cdr3_nt: TGTGCCAGCAGTTCCGGACTAGAAGCTGGAAACACCATATATTTT
d_call: NA
j_call: TRBJ1-3
v_call: TRBV6-5
clone_size: NA